This paragraph covers one TCR beta chain sequence. Antigen unknown. The sample belongs to a study of blood T cells in healthy people across ages. Findings and caveats of the study: Long-lived donors exceeded aged donors in naive CD4+ cells and diversity.

A J-beta primer mix and a sample-barcoded 5' primer were used in a second PCR of about 6 to 12 cycles. MiXCR, applied by TCRdb to the 5' RACE reads, yields one record per CDR3 protein. The sample records some 710,000 distinct CDR3 sequences, about 20% being singletons. The sequencing input was blood. The TCR comes from a man between 65 and 80 years old in good health.

CDR3 DNA: TGTGCCAGCAGCCTAAGTCCCTCCTCTGGAAACACCATATATTTT. Protein sequence: CASSLSPSSGNTIYF. V gene TRBV3-1 combines with J gene TRBJ1-3; D not resolved. Germline V lookup: CDR1 LGHDT, CDR2 YNNKEL (reference sequence). V lost 4 bases to trimming and J lost 0 bases, with 10 bases between them. The CDR3 spans 15 residues.